The clone carrying this T cell receptor beta chain came up once. The source of the sample is a study of blood T cell repertoires in COVID-19. Across the whole study: Whether acute or convalescent, the COVID-19 samples came from the United States, Italy and Spain. PBMCs, B-cell-depleted T cells, or T cells provided the cDNA or gDNA that made up the material.

Per the original data handling: Reference gene primer amplification yielded estimated nucleated cell counts. Method: immunoSEQ multiplex PCR; TCRdb's copy keeps in-frame clones and lacks some. V and J calls and clone size are as listed in that table; D and trimming were resolved from the DNA. The table lists 60,000 to 70,000 clones, 84% of them singletons. The CDR3 is 19 residues long. CDR1 is LGHDT and CDR2 is YNNKEL in the germline V gene (reference sequence). Trimming stripped 4 bases from V and 9 bases from J, with 28 bases between. The genes are TRBV3-1 (or the pseudogene TRBV3-2) and TRBJ1-6; D is unresolved. The sequenced material came from peripheral blood. This receptor was obtained from a man aged 45 to 65 with active COVID-19. The CDR3, as DNA: TGTGCCAGCAGCCCATCGGCGAGGGATACAAATAGACCTAGTTCACCCCTCCACTTT. Residues: CASSPSARDTNRPSSPLHF.